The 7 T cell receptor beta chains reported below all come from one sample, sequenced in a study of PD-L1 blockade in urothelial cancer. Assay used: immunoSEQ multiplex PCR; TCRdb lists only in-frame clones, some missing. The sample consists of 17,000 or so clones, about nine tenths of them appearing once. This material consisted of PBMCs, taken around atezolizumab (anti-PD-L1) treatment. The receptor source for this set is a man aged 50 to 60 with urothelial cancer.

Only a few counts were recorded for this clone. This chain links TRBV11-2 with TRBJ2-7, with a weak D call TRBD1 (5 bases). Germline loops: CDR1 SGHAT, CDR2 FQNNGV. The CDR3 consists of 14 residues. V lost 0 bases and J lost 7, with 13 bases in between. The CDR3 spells CASSLDRGIREQYF. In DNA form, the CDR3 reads TGTGCCAGCAGCTTAGATAGGGGTATTAGGGAGCAGTACTTC.

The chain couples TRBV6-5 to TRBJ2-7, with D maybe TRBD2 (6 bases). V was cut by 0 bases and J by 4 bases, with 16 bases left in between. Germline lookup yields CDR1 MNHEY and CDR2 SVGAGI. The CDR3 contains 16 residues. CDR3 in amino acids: CASSYSSGLGLYEQYF. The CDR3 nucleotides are TGTGCCAGCAGTTACTCGTCGGGCCTCGGACTATACGAGCAGTACTTC.

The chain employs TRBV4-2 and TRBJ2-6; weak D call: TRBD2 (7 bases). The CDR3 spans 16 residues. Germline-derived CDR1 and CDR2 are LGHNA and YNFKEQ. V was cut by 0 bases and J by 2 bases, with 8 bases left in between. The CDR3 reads CASSQERGPGANVLTF. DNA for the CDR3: TGTGCCAGCAGCCAAGAGCGGGGGCCTGGGGCCAACGTCCTGACTTTC.

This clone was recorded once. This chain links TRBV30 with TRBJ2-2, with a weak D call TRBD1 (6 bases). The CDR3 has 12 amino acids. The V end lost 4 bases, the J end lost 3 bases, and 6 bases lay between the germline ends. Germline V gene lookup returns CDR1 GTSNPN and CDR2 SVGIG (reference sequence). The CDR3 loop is CAWTGDTGELFF. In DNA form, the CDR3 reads TGTGCCTGGACAGGGGACACCGGGGAGCTGTTTTTT.

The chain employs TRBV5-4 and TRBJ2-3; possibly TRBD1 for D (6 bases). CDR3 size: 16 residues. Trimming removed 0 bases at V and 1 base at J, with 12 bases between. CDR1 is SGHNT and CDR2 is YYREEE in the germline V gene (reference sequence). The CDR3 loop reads CASSLGFGGGTDTQYF. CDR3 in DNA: TGTGCCAGCAGCTTGGGGTTTGGGGGCGGCACAGATACGCAGTATTTT.

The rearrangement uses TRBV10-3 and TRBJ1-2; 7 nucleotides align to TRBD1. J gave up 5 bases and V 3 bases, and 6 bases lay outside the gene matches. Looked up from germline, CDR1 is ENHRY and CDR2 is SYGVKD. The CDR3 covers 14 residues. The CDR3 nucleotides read TGTGCCATCAGTGACCCCGGGACAGCATATGGCTACACCTTC. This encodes CAISDPGTAYGYTF.

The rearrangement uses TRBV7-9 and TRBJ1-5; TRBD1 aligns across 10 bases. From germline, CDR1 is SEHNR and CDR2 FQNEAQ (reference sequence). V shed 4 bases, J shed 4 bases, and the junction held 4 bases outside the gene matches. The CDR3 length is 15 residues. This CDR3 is CASSSLGQGNQPQHF. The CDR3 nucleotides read TGTGCCAGCAGCTCATTGGGACAGGGGAATCAGCCCCAGCATTTT.